Listed below are T cell receptor beta chains from one sample, sequenced in a study of sequential checkpoint blockade in melanoma. Method: immunoSEQ multiplex PCR; TCRdb's copy keeps in-frame clones and lacks some. The sample has fewer than 35,000 clones, 60% to 80% seen once. The source was CD8+ T cells sorted from blood (inferred from file names), collected from a patient given nivolumab and ipilimumab in sequence. The receptors stem from a human donor with melanoma. The CDR3 runs from the conserved cysteine through the conserved F or W. D genes are given only for firm matches. Clone size is not always given. Where it is, it says once, few, many or a class for expanded clones.

TRBJ2-7	14	TRBV4-3	TRBD1	once	CASSPRTGAYEQYF	TGCGCCAGCAGCCCTCGGACAGGGGCCTACGAGCAGTACTTC
TRBJ2-1	11	TRBV4-3	.	.	CASSQYNEQFF	TGCGCCAGCAGCCAGTATAATGAGCAGTTCTTC
TRBJ2-7	14	TRBV6-1	.	few	CASSEDVARDEQYF	TGTGCCAGCAGTGAAGATGTAGCACGGGACGAGCAGTACTTC
TRBJ1-5	16	TRBV4-3	.	few	CASSQDIGGSNQPQHF	TGCGCCAGCAGCCAAGATATCGGGGGAAGCAATCAGCCCCAGCATTTT
TRBJ1-5	17	TRBV4-1	TRBD1	.	CASSQELQGDSNQPQHF	TGCGCCAGCAGCCAGGAATTACAGGGGGATAGCAATCAGCCCCAGCATTTT
TRBJ2-1	15	TRBV19	TRBD2	few	CASSMIAGPYNEQFF	TGTGCCAGTAGTATGATAGCGGGCCCCTACAATGAGCAGTTCTTC
TRBJ2-3	15	TRBV2	TRBD2	.	CASRNSGGNTDTQYF	TGTGCCAGCAGAAATAGCGGGGGGAACACAGATACGCAGTATTTT
TRBJ1-4	15	TRBV28	.	few	CASSGTGFPNEKLFF	TGTGCCAGCAGCGGTACAGGGTTTCCTAATGAAAAACTGTTTTTT
TRBJ2-1	14	TRBV6-5	TRBD2	.	CASSYGGRANEQFF	TGTGCCAGCAGTTACGGCGGGAGGGCTAATGAGCAGTTCTTC
TRBJ1-4	15	TRBV4-3	.	few	CASSQDQGTNEKLFF	TGCGCCAGCAGCCAAGACCAGGGGACTAATGAAAAACTGTTTTTT
TRBJ2-3	17	TRBV2	.	.	CASSETLSVQATDTQYF	TGTGCCAGCAGTGAAACTCTCTCTGTCCAGGCCACAGATACGCAGTATTTT
TRBJ2-1	12	TRBV27	TRBD1	few	CASSGTGGEQFF	TGTGCCAGCAGTGGGACAGGGGGTGAGCAGTTCTTC
TRBJ2-1	16	TRBV7-2	.	.	CASSLAAGLGSNEQFF	TGTGCCAGCAGCTTAGCTGCAGGGTTGGGGTCCAATGAGCAGTTCTTC
TRBJ2-1	15	TRBV9	.	.	CASSAHGTSSNEQFF	TGTGCCAGCAGCGCTCATGGGACTTCCTCCAATGAGCAGTTCTTC
TRBJ1-5	15	TRBV28	.	.	CASSDQGQFNQPQHF	TGTGCCAGCAGTGACCAAGGACAGTTCAATCAGCCCCAGCATTTT
TRBJ1-5	15	TRBV4-1	TRBD1	.	CASSLVTGGNQPQHF	TGCGCCAGCAGCCTAGTTACAGGGGGCAATCAGCCCCAGCATTTT
TRBJ1-2	14	TRBV9	TRBD1	few	CASSALNRGYGYTF	TGTGCCAGCAGCGCACTAAACAGGGGGTATGGCTACACCTTC
TRBJ1-1	13	TRBV5-1	.	.	CASSNWEGTEAFF	TGCGCCAGCAGCAATTGGGAGGGAACTGAAGCTTTCTTT
TRBJ2-3	17	TRBV4-3	TRBD2	few	CASSQEPSGGLTDTQYF	TGCGCCAGCAGCCAAGAGCCAAGCGGGGGACTCACAGATACGCAGTATTTT
TRBJ2-5	15	TRBV4-3	.	few	CASSQARGLVKTQYF	TGCGCCAGCAGCCAAGCCCGAGGCCTGGTGAAGACCCAGTACTTC
TRBJ1-2	12	TRBV29-1	TRBD1	.	CSVLTQGQGYTF	TGCAGCGTTCTGACACAGGGGCAAGGCTACACCTTC
TRBJ1-5	13	TRBV29-1	.	.	CSVEDGANQPQHF	TGCAGCGTTGAAGATGGGGCTAATCAGCCCCAGCATTTT